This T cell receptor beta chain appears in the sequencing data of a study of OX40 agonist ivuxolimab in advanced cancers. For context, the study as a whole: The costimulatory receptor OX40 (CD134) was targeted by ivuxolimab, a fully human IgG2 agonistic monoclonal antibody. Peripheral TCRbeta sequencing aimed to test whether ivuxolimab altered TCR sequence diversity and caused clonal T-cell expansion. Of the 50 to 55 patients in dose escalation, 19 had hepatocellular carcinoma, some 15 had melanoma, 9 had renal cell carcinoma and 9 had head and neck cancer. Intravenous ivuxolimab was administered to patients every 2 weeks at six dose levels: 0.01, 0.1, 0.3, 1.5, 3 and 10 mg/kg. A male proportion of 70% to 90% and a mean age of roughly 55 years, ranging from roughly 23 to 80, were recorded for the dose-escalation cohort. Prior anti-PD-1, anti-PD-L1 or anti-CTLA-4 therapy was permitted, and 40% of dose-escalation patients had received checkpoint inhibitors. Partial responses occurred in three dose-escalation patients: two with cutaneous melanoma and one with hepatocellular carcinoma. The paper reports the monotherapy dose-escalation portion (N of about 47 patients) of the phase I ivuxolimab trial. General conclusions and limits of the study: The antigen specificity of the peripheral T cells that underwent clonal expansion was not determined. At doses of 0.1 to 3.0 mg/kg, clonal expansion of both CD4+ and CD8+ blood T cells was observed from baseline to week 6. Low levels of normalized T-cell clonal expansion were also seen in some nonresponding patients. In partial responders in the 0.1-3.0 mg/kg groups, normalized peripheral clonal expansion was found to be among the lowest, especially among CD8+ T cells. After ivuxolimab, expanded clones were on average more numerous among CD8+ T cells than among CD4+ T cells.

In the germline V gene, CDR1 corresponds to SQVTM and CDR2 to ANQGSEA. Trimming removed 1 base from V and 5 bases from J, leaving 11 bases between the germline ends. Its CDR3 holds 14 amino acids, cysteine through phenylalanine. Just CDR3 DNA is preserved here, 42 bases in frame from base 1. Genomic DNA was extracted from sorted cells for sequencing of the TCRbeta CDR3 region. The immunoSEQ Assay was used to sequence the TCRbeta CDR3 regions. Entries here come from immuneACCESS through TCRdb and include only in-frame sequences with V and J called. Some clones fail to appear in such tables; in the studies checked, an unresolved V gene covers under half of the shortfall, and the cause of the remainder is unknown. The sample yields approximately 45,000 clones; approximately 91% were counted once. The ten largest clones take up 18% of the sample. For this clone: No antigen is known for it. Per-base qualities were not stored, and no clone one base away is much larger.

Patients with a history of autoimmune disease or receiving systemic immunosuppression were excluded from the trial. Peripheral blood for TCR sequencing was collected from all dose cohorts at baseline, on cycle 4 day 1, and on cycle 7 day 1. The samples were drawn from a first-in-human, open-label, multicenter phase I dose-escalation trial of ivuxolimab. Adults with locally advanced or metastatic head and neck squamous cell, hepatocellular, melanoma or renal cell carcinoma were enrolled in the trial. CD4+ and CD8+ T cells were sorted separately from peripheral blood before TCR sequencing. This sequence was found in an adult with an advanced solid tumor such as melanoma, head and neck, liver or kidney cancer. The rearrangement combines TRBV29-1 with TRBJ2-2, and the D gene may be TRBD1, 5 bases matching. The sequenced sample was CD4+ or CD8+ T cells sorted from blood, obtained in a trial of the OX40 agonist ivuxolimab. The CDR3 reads CSVEAQGKTGELFF. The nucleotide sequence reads TGCAGCGTTGAAGCGCAGGGAAAGACCGGGGAGCTGTTTTTT.